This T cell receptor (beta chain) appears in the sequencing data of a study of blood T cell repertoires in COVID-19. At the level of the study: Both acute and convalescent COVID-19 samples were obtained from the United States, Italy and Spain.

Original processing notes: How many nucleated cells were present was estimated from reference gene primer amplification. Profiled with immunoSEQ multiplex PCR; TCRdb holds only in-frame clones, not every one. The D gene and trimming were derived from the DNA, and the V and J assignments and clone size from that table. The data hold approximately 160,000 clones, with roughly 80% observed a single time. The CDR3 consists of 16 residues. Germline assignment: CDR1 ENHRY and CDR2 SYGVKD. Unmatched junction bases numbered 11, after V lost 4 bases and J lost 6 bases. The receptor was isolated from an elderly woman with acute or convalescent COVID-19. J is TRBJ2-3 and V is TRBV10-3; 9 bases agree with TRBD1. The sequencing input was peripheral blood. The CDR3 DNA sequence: TGTGCCATCAGTGGTATCCGGGACAGGGCGGGGGATACGCAGTATTTT. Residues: CAISGIRDRAGDTQYF.